Each of the 16 T cell receptor beta chains below was sequenced from the same sample in a study of T cells expressing NK-cell markers. TCRdb reprocessed the 5' RACE reads and keeps a single row for each CDR3 protein, giving no DNA. This table holds roughly 450,000 distinct CDR3 sequences. Sequencing input: blood T cells: a sorted CD56 or NKG2C T cell subset, CD4+ or CD8+ T cells, or bulk PBMC T cells (not recorded which). The receptor source for this set is a woman aged 50 to 60 in good health.

The chain links TRBV20-1 to TRBJ2-4; TCRdb outputs TRBD2, but without DNA this stays unchecked. The CDR3 has 12 amino acids. Germline V gene data show CDR1 as DFQATT and CDR2 as SNEGSKA (reference sequence). The CDR3 loop is CSARPPAGFQYF.

This CDR3 reads CSAREVLTSGTTDTQYF. V and J are TRBV20-1 and TRBJ2-3; TCRdb calls TRBD2, which cannot be checked without DNA. Germline V gene lookup returns CDR1 DFQATT and CDR2 SNEGSKA (reference sequence). This CDR3 is built from 17 residues.

CDR3 region: CASSRDGEQFF. The chain carries TRBV7-2 and TRBJ2-1; TCRdb's D gene call, TRBD2, goes unchecked for lack of DNA. Germline V CDR1 and CDR2: SGHTA, FQGNSA. The CDR3 has 11 residues.

The genes are TRBV28 and TRBJ1-3; TCRdb outputs TRBD1, but without DNA this stays unchecked. Germline V gene data show CDR1 as MDHEN and CDR2 as SYDVKM. There are 13 residues in the CDR3. CDR3 amino acids: CASSSGFGNTIYF.

V is TRBV18 and J is TRBJ2-1. Germline values: CDR1 KGHSH, CDR2 LQKENI. The CDR3 runs to 12 residues. The CDR3 loop is CASSPGKYEQFF.

The rearrangement uses TRBV11-3 and TRBJ2-5; with no DNA, the TCRdb D assignment of TRBD2 cannot be verified. Germline lookup yields CDR1 SGHNT and CDR2 YENEEA. This CDR3 has 16 residues. CDR3 in amino acids: CASSLYREGQQETQYF.

This sequence joins TRBV6-2 or TRBV6-3 and TRBJ1-1; no DNA is available, so the TRBD1 call from TCRdb remains unchecked. Germline lookup yields CDR1 MNHEY and CDR2 SVGEGT. CDR3 length equals 14 residues. CDR3 amino acids: CASRRQGKDTEAFF.

The chain employs TRBV29-1 and TRBJ1-2. CDR1 is SQVTM, CDR2 ANQGSEA, per germline. The CDR3 is made up of 12 amino acids. CDR3 sequence: CSVSASAYGYTF.

The genes are TRBV6-6 and TRBJ2-3; TCRdb returns TRBD1, unconfirmable since there is no DNA. Germline CDR1 MNHNY, CDR2 SVGAGI (reference sequence). The CDR3 runs to 15 residues. Here the CDR3 reads CASTGSGESTDTQYF.

The chain couples TRBV12-3 or TRBV12-4 to TRBJ2-1. The CDR3 contains 17 residues. The CDR3 here is CASSLMTSESSYNEQFF.

V and J are TRBV5-1 and TRBJ2-6. Germline-derived CDR1 and CDR2 are SGHRS and YFSETQ. CDR3 length: 16 amino acids. CDR3 sequence: CASSLALSSGANVLTF.

This chain's CDR3 is CATSDRIYGYTF. The chain carries TRBV24-1 and TRBJ1-2. Germline values: CDR1 KGHDR, CDR2 SFDVKD. The CDR3 is 12 amino acids.

The chain couples TRBV20-1 to TRBJ2-1. The CDR3 is 12 amino acids. Germline V gives CDR1 DFQATT, CDR2 SNEGSKA (reference sequence). This CDR3 reads CSALDAYNEQFF.

This chain uses TRBV12-3 or TRBV12-4 with TRBJ2-3. The CDR3 runs 15 residues. This CDR3 reads CASSLDGAKRDTQYF.

The chain carries TRBV6-2 or TRBV6-3 and TRBJ2-5; the TCRdb call, TRBD1, lacks DNA for checking. Per the germline V gene, CDR1 is MNHEY and CDR2 is SVGEGT. This CDR3 contains 14 residues. The CDR3 loop reads CASSPTGKRETQYF.

The chain combines TRBV23-1 with TRBJ2-3; TCRdb's assignment of TRBD1 cannot be checked, as there is no DNA. TRBV23-1 is reported as an ORF; its role is uncertain. This CDR3 contains 16 residues. The CDR3: CASSWGCVRSTDTQYF.